Listed below are T cell receptor beta chains from one sample, sequenced in a study of OX40 agonist ivuxolimab in advanced cancers. Repertoires were generated with immunoSEQ multiplex PCR, while TCRdb's copy carries only in-frame clones and drops some. The table shows 82,000 or so clones, with roughly 92% occurring only once. The starting material was CD4+ or CD8+ T cells sorted from blood, obtained in a trial of the OX40 agonist ivuxolimab. The receptors shown here come from an adult with an advanced solid tumor such as melanoma, head and neck, liver or kidney cancer. Both conserved end residues are part of each CDR3. D genes are given only for firm matches. Rows may omit the clone size; those that give it use once, few, many or a size class.

clone_size: .; d_call: .; j_call: TRBJ2-3; v_call: TRBV19; cdr3_nt: TGTGCCAGTAGTACAATAGCGGCCACAGATACGCAGTATTTT; cdr3_aa: CASSTIAATDTQYF
clone_size: once; d_call: .; j_call: TRBJ2-7; v_call: TRBV5-1; cdr3_nt: TGCGCCAGCAGCCTGGGAGGCGGAACCTACGAGCAGTACTTC; cdr3_aa: CASSLGGGTYEQYF
clone_size: .; d_call: TRBD1; j_call: TRBJ1-3; v_call: TRBV4-1; cdr3_nt: TGCGCCAGCAGCCTCGTTCCAGGGGGGCTCTCTGGAAACACCATATATTTT; cdr3_aa: CASSLVPGGLSGNTIYF
clone_size: .; d_call: TRBD1; j_call: TRBJ1-1; v_call: TRBV2; cdr3_nt: TGTGCCAGCAGTGAGGAGACAGGGGGCACTGAAGCTTTCTTT; cdr3_aa: CASSEETGGTEAFF
clone_size: .; d_call: .; j_call: TRBJ2-5; v_call: TRBV6-5; cdr3_nt: TGTGCCAGCAGGAAGCAGAACCAAGAGACCCAGTACTTC; cdr3_aa: CASRKQNQETQYF
clone_size: .; d_call: TRBD1; j_call: TRBJ1-5; v_call: TRBV12-5; cdr3_nt: TGTGCTAGTGGTTTGATACAGGGACAGGGAGTAGGACAGCCCCAGCATTTT; cdr3_aa: CASGLIQGQGVGQPQHF
clone_size: .; d_call: .; j_call: TRBJ2-5; v_call: TRBV5-1; cdr3_nt: TGCGCCAGCAGCTTTGGACTATCTGGGGAGACCCAGTACTTC; cdr3_aa: CASSFGLSGETQYF
clone_size: .; d_call: .; j_call: TRBJ1-1; v_call: TRBV11-1; cdr3_nt: TGTGCCAGCAGCAGTGGACAGTTGAACACTGAAGCTTTCTTT; cdr3_aa: CASSSGQLNTEAFF
clone_size: .; d_call: .; j_call: TRBJ2-7; v_call: TRBV30; cdr3_nt: TGTGCCCAGGGGTCAGGGTCCTACGAGCAGTACTTC; cdr3_aa: CAQGSGSYEQYF
clone_size: few; d_call: .; j_call: TRBJ2-7; v_call: TRBV6-1; cdr3_nt: TGTGCCAGCCGGGGGGGGACAGGGTCCTACGAGCAGTACTTC; cdr3_aa: CASRGGTGSYEQYF
clone_size: .; d_call: .; j_call: TRBJ2-5; v_call: TRBV5-1; cdr3_nt: TGCGCCAGCAGCTTGGACGGCACAGGACAAGAGACCCAGTACTTC; cdr3_aa: CASSLDGTGQETQYF
clone_size: .; d_call: TRBD2; j_call: TRBJ2-1; v_call: TRBV27; cdr3_nt: TGTGCCAGCAGCAGGACTAGCGGGTCTTTTTACAATGAGCAGTTCTTC; cdr3_aa: CASSRTSGSFYNEQFF
clone_size: .; d_call: .; j_call: TRBJ2-7; v_call: TRBV6-5; cdr3_nt: TGTGCCAGCAGTTCAGAATGGGGCTCCTACGAGCAGTACTTC; cdr3_aa: CASSSEWGSYEQYF
clone_size: .; d_call: TRBD1; j_call: TRBJ1-5; v_call: TRBV6-1; cdr3_nt: TGTGCCAGCAGTGCGTACATATTGACAGGGATGGGCAATCAGCCCCAGCATTTT; cdr3_aa: CASSAYILTGMGNQPQHF
clone_size: .; d_call: TRBD2; j_call: TRBJ2-1; v_call: TRBV29-1; cdr3_nt: TGCAGCGTTGAAAGGCTAGCGGGGCGCAATGAGCAGTTCTTC; cdr3_aa: CSVERLAGRNEQFF
clone_size: .; d_call: TRBD2; j_call: TRBJ2-1; v_call: TRBV11-3; cdr3_nt: TGTGCCAGCAGAAGGTCAGCGGGAGGGCGGAATGAGCAGTTCTTC; cdr3_aa: CASRRSAGGRNEQFF
clone_size: .; d_call: .; j_call: TRBJ2-7; v_call: TRBV4-2; cdr3_nt: TGTGCCAGCAGCCAAGGACTCCAGGCTAGAGTGCAGTACTTC; cdr3_aa: CASSQGLQARVQYF
clone_size: .; d_call: .; j_call: TRBJ2-7; v_call: TRBV7-2; cdr3_nt: TGTGCCAGCAGCTTAAACCGGGACTGGAGCTTC; cdr3_aa: CASSLNRDWSF
clone_size: .; d_call: .; j_call: TRBJ1-4; v_call: TRBV6-4; cdr3_nt: TGTGCCAGCATTTGGCTCAACCGTGAAAAACTGTTTTTT; cdr3_aa: CASIWLNREKLFF
clone_size: .; d_call: TRBD1; j_call: TRBJ1-2; v_call: TRBV6-5; cdr3_nt: TGTGCCAGCAGTTATTCTGTGACAGGGAGCTATGGCTACACCTTC; cdr3_aa: CASSYSVTGSYGYTF
clone_size: .; d_call: .; j_call: TRBJ1-3; v_call: TRBV7-9; cdr3_nt: TGTGCCAGCAGCTTACAGGGTACAGGAAACACCATATATTTT; cdr3_aa: CASSLQGTGNTIYF
clone_size: .; d_call: TRBD1; j_call: TRBJ1-1; v_call: TRBV13; cdr3_nt: TGTGCCAGCAGGTCCGGGACAGGGAACACTGAAGCTTTCTTT; cdr3_aa: CASRSGTGNTEAFF
clone_size: few; d_call: .; j_call: TRBJ1-1; v_call: TRBV6-6; cdr3_nt: TGTGCCACCGTGGGGGTGAACACTGAAGCTTTCTTT; cdr3_aa: CATVGVNTEAFF
clone_size: .; d_call: .; j_call: TRBJ1-5; v_call: TRBV6-5; cdr3_nt: TGTGCCAGCAGTTACTCAGGGTTCAATCAGCCCCAGCATTTT; cdr3_aa: CASSYSGFNQPQHF
clone_size: .; d_call: .; j_call: TRBJ2-3; v_call: TRBV5-1; cdr3_nt: TGCGCCAGCAGCTTGGGGCACACAGATACGCAGTATTTT; cdr3_aa: CASSLGHTDTQYF
clone_size: .; d_call: TRBD1; j_call: TRBJ2-3; v_call: TRBV7-3; cdr3_nt: TGTGCCAGCAGCCGCGACAGGGGAGGAACAGATACGCAGTATTTT; cdr3_aa: CASSRDRGGTDTQYF
clone_size: .; d_call: .; j_call: TRBJ2-3; v_call: TRBV7-3; cdr3_nt: TGTGCCAGCAGCTTAAGGCCTTACCCCACAGATACGCAGTATTTT; cdr3_aa: CASSLRPYPTDTQYF
clone_size: .; d_call: .; j_call: TRBJ2-3; v_call: TRBV11-3; cdr3_nt: TGTGCCAGCAGCTTAGGTGGGGGCACAGATACGCAGTATTTT; cdr3_aa: CASSLGGGTDTQYF
clone_size: .; d_call: .; j_call: TRBJ2-3; v_call: TRBV11-2; cdr3_nt: TGTGCCAGCAGCTGGTCCGGGGTCGAGGATACGCAGTATTTT; cdr3_aa: CASSWSGVEDTQYF
clone_size: .; d_call: .; j_call: TRBJ2-1; v_call: TRBV11-3; cdr3_nt: TGTGCCAGCAGCTCACGTCTCGGGATGTACAATGAGCAGTTCTTC; cdr3_aa: CASSSRLGMYNEQFF
clone_size: .; d_call: .; j_call: TRBJ2-2; v_call: TRBV27; cdr3_nt: TGTGCCAGCAGTAAACTCGACACCGGGGAGCTGTTTTTT; cdr3_aa: CASSKLDTGELFF
clone_size: .; d_call: .; j_call: TRBJ2-7; v_call: TRBV5-1; cdr3_nt: TGCGCCAGCAGCTACCCCGATGGGCACGAGCAGTACTTC; cdr3_aa: CASSYPDGHEQYF
clone_size: .; d_call: .; j_call: TRBJ2-7; v_call: TRBV6-1; cdr3_nt: TGTGCCAGCGGTATCCTGCCCTCCTACGAGCAGTACTTC; cdr3_aa: CASGILPSYEQYF
clone_size: .; d_call: .; j_call: TRBJ1-1; v_call: TRBV14; cdr3_nt: TGTGCCAGCAGCTTTGCGGTCTCGAACACTGAAGCTTTCTTT; cdr3_aa: CASSFAVSNTEAFF
clone_size: .; d_call: TRBD2; j_call: TRBJ2-7; v_call: TRBV19; cdr3_nt: TGTGCCAGTAGTATCCTAGCGGGAGGAACTTACGAGCAGTACTTC; cdr3_aa: CASSILAGGTYEQYF
clone_size: .; d_call: .; j_call: TRBJ1-5; v_call: TRBV28; cdr3_nt: TGTGCCAGCGGTGGGGGGAATCAGCCCCAGCATTTT; cdr3_aa: CASGGGNQPQHF
clone_size: once; d_call: .; j_call: TRBJ1-1; v_call: TRBV2; cdr3_nt: TGTGCCAGCAGTGAAGCGCGGGGCAGGAACAGAGCGAACACTGAAGCTTTCTTT; cdr3_aa: CASSEARGRNRANTEAFF
clone_size: .; d_call: TRBD1; j_call: TRBJ1-2; v_call: TRBV27; cdr3_nt: TGTGCCAGCAAAGCGGACAGGGGGCGATATGGCTACACCTTC; cdr3_aa: CASKADRGRYGYTF
clone_size: .; d_call: .; j_call: TRBJ2-5; v_call: TRBV30; cdr3_nt: TGTGCCGGAAGGAGGGAAGAGACCCAGTACTTC; cdr3_aa: CAGRREETQYF
clone_size: .; d_call: TRBD2; j_call: TRBJ2-7; v_call: TRBV5-1; cdr3_nt: TGCGCCAGCAGCCATAGCGGGGGCCTCGGCGAGCAGTACTTC; cdr3_aa: CASSHSGGLGEQYF
clone_size: .; d_call: .; j_call: TRBJ1-4; v_call: TRBV4-2; cdr3_nt: TGTGCCAGCAGCCCAAAGGCAGGAAATGAAAAACTGTTTTTT; cdr3_aa: CASSPKAGNEKLFF
clone_size: .; d_call: .; j_call: TRBJ2-1; v_call: TRBV7-7; cdr3_nt: TGTGCTAGCAGCCCTAGCCTAGGACGGCTAGAGCAGTTCTTC; cdr3_aa: CASSPSLGRLEQFF
clone_size: .; d_call: .; j_call: TRBJ1-2; v_call: TRBV15; cdr3_nt: TGTGCCACCAGCAGAGATCGGGACATACTATATGGCTACACCTTC; cdr3_aa: CATSRDRDILYGYTF
clone_size: .; d_call: .; j_call: TRBJ1-4; v_call: TRBV6-5; cdr3_nt: TGTGCCAGCAGTTGGGGCAGGCCTAATGAAAAACTGTTTTTT; cdr3_aa: CASSWGRPNEKLFF
clone_size: .; d_call: TRBD1; j_call: TRBJ1-1; v_call: TRBV19; cdr3_nt: TGTGCCAGTACGAAGACAGGGGGAGGCACTGAAGCTTTCTTT; cdr3_aa: CASTKTGGGTEAFF
clone_size: .; d_call: .; j_call: TRBJ2-1; v_call: TRBV6-1; cdr3_nt: TGTGCCAGCAGTGAACCGGGGGGCCCCCGTTACAATGAGCAGTTCTTC; cdr3_aa: CASSEPGGPRYNEQFF
clone_size: .; d_call: TRBD1; j_call: TRBJ1-2; v_call: TRBV2; cdr3_nt: TGTGCCAGTAGGGGGGACAGGGGCGCCGCCGGCTACACCTTC; cdr3_aa: CASRGDRGAAGYTF
clone_size: once; d_call: .; j_call: TRBJ2-1; v_call: TRBV29-1; cdr3_nt: TGCAGCGTTGCCCCAGCTAATTCCTACAATGAGCAGTTCTTC; cdr3_aa: CSVAPANSYNEQFF
clone_size: .; d_call: TRBD1; j_call: TRBJ1-1; v_call: TRBV18; cdr3_nt: TGTGCCAGCTCCCGGACAGGGGAAACTGAAGCTTTCTTT; cdr3_aa: CASSRTGETEAFF
clone_size: .; d_call: TRBD2; j_call: TRBJ2-5; v_call: TRBV11-2; cdr3_nt: TGTGCCAGCTGGGGGGGGAAGACCCAGTACTTC; cdr3_aa: CASWGGKTQYF
clone_size: .; d_call: TRBD1; j_call: TRBJ1-1; v_call: TRBV9; cdr3_nt: TGTGCCAGCAGCGGCGTGGGGGACAGGGGCACTGAAGCTTTCTTT; cdr3_aa: CASSGVGDRGTEAFF
clone_size: .; d_call: TRBD1; j_call: TRBJ1-2; v_call: TRBV5-1; cdr3_nt: TGCGCCAGCAGCCATACAGGGGATCAGGATGGCTACACCTTC; cdr3_aa: CASSHTGDQDGYTF
clone_size: .; d_call: TRBD2; j_call: TRBJ2-1; v_call: TRBV11-2; cdr3_nt: TGTGCCAGCAGCTACCGCCCGGGAGGAAACAATGAGCAGTTCTTC; cdr3_aa: CASSYRPGGNNEQFF
clone_size: .; d_call: .; j_call: TRBJ2-7; v_call: TRBV11-1; cdr3_nt: TGTGCCAGCAGCTTAGGTTCCGGCTACGAGCAGTACTTC; cdr3_aa: CASSLGSGYEQYF